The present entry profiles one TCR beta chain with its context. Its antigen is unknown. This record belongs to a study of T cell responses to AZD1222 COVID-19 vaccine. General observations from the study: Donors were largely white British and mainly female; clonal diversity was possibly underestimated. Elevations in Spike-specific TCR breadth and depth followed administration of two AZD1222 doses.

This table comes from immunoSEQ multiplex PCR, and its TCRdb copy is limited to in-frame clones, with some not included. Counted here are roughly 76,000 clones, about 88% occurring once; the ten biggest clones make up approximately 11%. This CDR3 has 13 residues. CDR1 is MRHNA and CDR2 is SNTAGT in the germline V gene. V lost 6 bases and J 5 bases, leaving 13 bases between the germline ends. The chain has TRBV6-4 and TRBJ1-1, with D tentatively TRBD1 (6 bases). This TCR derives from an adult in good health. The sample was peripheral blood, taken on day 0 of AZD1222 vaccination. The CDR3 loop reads CASSHREGTEAFF. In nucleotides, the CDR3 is TGTGCCAGCAGCCACAGGGAGGGGACTGAAGCTTTCTTT.